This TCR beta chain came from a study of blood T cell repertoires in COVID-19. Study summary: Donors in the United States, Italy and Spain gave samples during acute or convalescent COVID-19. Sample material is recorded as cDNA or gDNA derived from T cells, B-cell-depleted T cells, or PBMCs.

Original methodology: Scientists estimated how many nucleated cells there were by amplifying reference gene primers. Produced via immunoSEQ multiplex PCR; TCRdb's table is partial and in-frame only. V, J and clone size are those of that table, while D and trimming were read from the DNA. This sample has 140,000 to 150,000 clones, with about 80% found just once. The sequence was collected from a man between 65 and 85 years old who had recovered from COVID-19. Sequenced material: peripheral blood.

The CDR3 DNA follows: TGTGCCAGCAGCCCGGGACTAGCGGGATACGAGCAGTACTTC. Translated, it gives CASSPGLAGYEQYF. This chain links TRBV7-9 with TRBJ2-7, with TRBD2 matching 13 bases. The CDR3 totals 14 residues. J gave up 4 bases and V 5 bases, and 2 bases lay outside the gene matches. Per germline, CDR1 SEHNR and CDR2 FQNEAQ (reference sequence).